This T cell receptor (beta chain) was sequenced for a study of low-dose radiotherapy and immunotherapy resistance in tumors. The PCR that amplified TCRs ran for around 20 cycles, relying on a constant-region primer and a V-primer adapter. Amplifying the isolated mRNA was done by in vitro transcription. Using its own MiXCR run on the reads, TCRdb lists one record per CDR3 protein. The data hold some 52,000 distinct CDR3 sequences, with roughly 33% observed a single time. This CDR3 has 15 amino acids. Stated time point: after trial treatment. As for treatment: LDRT plus nivolumab, ipilimumab, low-dose cyclophosphamide and aspirin (RACIN trial).

The sample consisted of PBMCs, taken after low-dose radiotherapy plus immunotherapy. This sequence originates from a male donor with rectosigmoid adenocarcinoma. The chain couples TRBV26 to TRBJ2-7; TRBD1 is taken as the D call from the table, unchecked against the DNA. TRBV26 is labeled a pseudogene. CDR3 amino acids: CASRLQGLSDYEQYF. DNA for the CDR3: TGTGCCAGCAGGCTTCAGGGTTTATCGGACTACGAGCAGTACTTC.